The 3 T cell receptor beta chains below come from one sample, sequenced in a study of blood T cell repertoires in COVID-19. The method was immunoSEQ multiplex PCR; TCRdb's version includes in-frame clones alone and lacks a portion of them. In the table there are 70,000 or so clones, around 87% of which are singletons. The sample taken for sequencing was peripheral blood. These receptors all stem from a man between 65 and 80 years old with active COVID-19.

The V and J genes are TRBV30 and TRBJ2-5; TRBD2 aligns across 9 bases. Germline CDR1 reads GTSNPN; CDR2 reads SVGIG (reference sequence). The ends lost 1 base at V and 2 bases at J; junction bases unmatched: 2. The CDR3 is 14 amino acids. The CDR3 is CAWSGTSVQETQYF. Written as DNA, the CDR3 is TGTGCCTGGAGTGGGACTAGCGTACAAGAGACCCAGTACTTC.

The rearrangement joins TRBV18 to TRBJ1-1; no clear D gene. The CDR3 has 16 residues. Germline V lookup: CDR1 KGHSH, CDR2 LQKENI. Between the trimmed V and J ends, which lost 0 bases and 5 bases, there was a span of 16 bases. Here the CDR3 reads CASSPPRALLGTEAFF. In DNA, the CDR3 is TGTGCCAGCTCACCACCGCGCGCACTGCTAGGTACTGAAGCTTTCTTT.

This sequence joins TRBV4-3 and TRBJ1-2; 7 bases match TRBD1. Trimming removed 1 base from V and 6 bases from J; junction bases left unmatched: 5. The CDR3 consists of 14 residues. CDR1 is LGHNA, CDR2 YSLEER, per germline. The CDR3 protein is CASSQVEGADGYTF. In nucleotides, the CDR3 is TGCGCCAGCAGCCAAGTGGAGGGGGCGGATGGCTACACCTTC.